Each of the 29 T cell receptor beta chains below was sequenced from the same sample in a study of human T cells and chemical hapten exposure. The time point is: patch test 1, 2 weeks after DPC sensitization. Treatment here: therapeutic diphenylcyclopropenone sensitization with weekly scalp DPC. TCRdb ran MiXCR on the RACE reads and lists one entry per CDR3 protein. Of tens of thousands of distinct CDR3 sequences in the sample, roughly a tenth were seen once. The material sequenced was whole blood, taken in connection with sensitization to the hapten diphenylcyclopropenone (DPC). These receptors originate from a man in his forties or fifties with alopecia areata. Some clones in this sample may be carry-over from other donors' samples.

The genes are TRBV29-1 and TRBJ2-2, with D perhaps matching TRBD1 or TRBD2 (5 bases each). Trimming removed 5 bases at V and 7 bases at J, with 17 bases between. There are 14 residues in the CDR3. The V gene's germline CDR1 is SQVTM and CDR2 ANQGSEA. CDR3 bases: TGCAGCGTTAAGGGGCCCACCGGAGGCGGGGAGCTGTTTTTT. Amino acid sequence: CSVKGPTGGGELFF.

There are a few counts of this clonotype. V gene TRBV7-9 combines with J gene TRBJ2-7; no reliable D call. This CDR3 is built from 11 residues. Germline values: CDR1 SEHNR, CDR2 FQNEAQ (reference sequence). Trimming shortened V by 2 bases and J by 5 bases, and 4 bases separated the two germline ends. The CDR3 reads CASSLSHEQYV. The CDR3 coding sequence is TGTGCCAGCAGCTTATCCCACGAGCAGTACGTC.

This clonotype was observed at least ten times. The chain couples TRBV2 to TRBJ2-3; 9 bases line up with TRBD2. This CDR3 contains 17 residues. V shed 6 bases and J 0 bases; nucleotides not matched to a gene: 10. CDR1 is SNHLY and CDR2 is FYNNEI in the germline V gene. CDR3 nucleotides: TGTGCCAGCAGCACAGAAGCGGGAGGCCCCAGCACAGATACGCAGTATTTT. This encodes CASSTEAGGPSTDTQYF.

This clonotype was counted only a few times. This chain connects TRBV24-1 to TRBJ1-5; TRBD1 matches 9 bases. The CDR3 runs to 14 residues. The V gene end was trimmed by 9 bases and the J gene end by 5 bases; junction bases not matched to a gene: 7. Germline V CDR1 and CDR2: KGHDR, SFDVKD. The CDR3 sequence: CATVLDRGHQPQHF. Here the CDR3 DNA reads TGTGCCACCGTGCTGGACAGGGGCCATCAGCCCCAGCATTTT.

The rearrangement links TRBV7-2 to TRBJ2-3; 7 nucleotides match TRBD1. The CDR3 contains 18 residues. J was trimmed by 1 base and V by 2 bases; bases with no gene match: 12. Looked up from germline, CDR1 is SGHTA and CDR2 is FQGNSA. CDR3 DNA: TGTGCCAGCAGCTTAAGGTGGGACAGTCTTTCCGGCACAGATACGCAGTATTTT. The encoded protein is CASSLRWDSLSGTDTQYF.

The CDR3 coding sequence is TGTGCCAGCAGCTATGGACTGGCCGGGGAGCTGTTTTTT. It translates to CASSYGLAGELFF. The V call is TRBV7-2, the J call TRBJ2-2, with a weak D call TRBD2 (5 bases). CDR3 length: 13 amino acids. CDR1 and CDR2 (germline): SGHTA, FQGNSA. Trimming cost V 4 bases and J 6 bases, with 9 bases left between them.

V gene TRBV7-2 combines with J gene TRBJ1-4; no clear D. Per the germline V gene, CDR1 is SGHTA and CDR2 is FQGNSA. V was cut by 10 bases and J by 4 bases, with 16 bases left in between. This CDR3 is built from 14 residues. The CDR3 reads CATKLQPNNEKLFF. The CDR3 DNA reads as TGTGCCACCAAGCTCCAGCCTAATAATGAAAAACTGTTTTTT.

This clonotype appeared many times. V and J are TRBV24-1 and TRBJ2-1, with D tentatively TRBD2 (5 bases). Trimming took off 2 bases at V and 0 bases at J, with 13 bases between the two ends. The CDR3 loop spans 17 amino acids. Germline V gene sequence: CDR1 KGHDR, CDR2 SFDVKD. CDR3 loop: CATSDSGFRDSYNEQFF. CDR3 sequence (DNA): TGTGCCACCAGTGATTCTGGTTTTCGGGACTCCTACAATGAGCAGTTCTTC.

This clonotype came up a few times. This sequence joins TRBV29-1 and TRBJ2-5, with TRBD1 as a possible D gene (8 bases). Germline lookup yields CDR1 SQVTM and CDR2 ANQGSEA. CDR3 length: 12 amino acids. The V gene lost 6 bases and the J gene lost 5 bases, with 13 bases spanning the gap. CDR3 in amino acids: CSVTGEGETQYF. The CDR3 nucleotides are TGCAGCGTGACAGGGGAGGGGGAGACCCAGTACTTC.

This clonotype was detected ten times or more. CDR3 nucleotides: TGCAGCGTTGAAGATCTAGGGACAGGGATCGGCTACACCTTC. Translating gives CSVEDLGTGIGYTF. The chain is built from TRBV29-1 and TRBJ1-2; the match to TRBD1 covers 9 bases. V gave up 0 bases and J gave up 8 bases; unmatched junction bases: 7. CDR3 length: 14 residues. CDR1 and CDR2 (germline): SQVTM, ANQGSEA.

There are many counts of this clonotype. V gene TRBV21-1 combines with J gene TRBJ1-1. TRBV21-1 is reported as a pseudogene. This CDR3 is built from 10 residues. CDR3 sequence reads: CAAGGTEAFF. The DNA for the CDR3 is TGTGCCGCCGGTGGAACTGAAGCTTTCTTT.

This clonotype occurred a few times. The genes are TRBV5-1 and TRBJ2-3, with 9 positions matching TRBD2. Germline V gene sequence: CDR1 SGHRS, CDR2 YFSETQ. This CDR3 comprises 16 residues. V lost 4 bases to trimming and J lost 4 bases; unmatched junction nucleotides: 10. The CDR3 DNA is TGCGCCAGCAGCGTATTAGCGGGAGAGGTTGCAGATACGCAGTATTTT. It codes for CASSVLAGEVADTQYF.

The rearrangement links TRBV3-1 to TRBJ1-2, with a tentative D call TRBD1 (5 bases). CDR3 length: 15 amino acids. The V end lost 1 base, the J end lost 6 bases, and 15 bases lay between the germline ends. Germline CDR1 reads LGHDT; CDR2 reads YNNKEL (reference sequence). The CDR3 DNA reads TGTGCCAGCAGCCAAGGTGGCAGGGTCGGTGATGGCTACACCTTC. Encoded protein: CASSQGGRVGDGYTF.

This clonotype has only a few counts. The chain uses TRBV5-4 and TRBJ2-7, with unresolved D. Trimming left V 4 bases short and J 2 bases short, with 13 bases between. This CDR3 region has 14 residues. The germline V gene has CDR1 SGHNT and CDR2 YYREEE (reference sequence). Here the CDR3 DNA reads TGTGCCAGCAGCCTCGGGTCTCGACCCTACGAGCAGTACTTC. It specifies CASSLGSRPYEQYF.

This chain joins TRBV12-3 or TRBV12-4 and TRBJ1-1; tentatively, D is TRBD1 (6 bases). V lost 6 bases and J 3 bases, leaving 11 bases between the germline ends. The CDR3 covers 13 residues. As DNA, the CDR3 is TGTGCCAGCAGAACAGGGATGTACACTGAAGCTTTCTTT. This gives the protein CASRTGMYTEAFF.

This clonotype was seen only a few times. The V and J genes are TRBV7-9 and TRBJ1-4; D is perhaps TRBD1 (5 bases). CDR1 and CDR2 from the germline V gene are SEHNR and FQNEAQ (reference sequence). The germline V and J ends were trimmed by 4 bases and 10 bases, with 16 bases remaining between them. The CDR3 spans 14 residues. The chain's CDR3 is CASSSWDQRAKLFF. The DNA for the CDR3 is TGTGCCAGCAGCTCGTGGGACCAACGGGCAAAACTGTTTTTT.

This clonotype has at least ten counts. The chain's CDR3 is CAWSSWATEAFF. In DNA form, the CDR3 reads TGTGCCTGGAGTTCTTGGGCCACTGAAGCTTTCTTT. The chain has TRBV30 and TRBJ1-1; D is undetermined. The CDR3 contains 12 residues. With 2 bases removed from V and 4 bases from J, the gap between germline ends came to 8 bases. Germline V gene sequence: CDR1 GTSNPN, CDR2 SVGIG (reference sequence).

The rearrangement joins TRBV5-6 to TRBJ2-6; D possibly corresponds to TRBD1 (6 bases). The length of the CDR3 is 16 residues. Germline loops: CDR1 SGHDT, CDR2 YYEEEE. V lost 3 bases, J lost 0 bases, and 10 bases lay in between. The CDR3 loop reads CASSSTGYSGANVLTF. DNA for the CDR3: TGTGCCAGCAGCTCGACAGGTTACTCTGGGGCCAACGTCCTGACTTTC. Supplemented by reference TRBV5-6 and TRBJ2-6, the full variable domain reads DAGVTQSPTHLIKTRGQQVTLRCSPKSGHDTVSWYQQALGQGPQFIFQYYEEEERQRGNFPDRFSGHQFPNYSSELNVNALLLGDSALYLCASSSTGYSGANVLTFGAGSRLTVL.

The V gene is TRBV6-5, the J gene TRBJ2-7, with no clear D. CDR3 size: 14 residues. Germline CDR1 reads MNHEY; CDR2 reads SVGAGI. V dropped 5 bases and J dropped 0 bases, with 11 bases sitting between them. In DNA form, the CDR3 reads TGTGCCAGCAGTAACGACCTAAACTCCTACGAGCAGTACTTC. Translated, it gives CASSNDLNSYEQYF.

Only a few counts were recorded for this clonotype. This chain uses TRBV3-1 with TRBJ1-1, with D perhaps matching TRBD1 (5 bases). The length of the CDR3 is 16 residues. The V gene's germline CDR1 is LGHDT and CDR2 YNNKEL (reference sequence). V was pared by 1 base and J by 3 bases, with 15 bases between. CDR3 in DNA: TGTGCCAGCAGCCAAGGTGGGGCAAGGTCCTACACTGAAGCTTTCTTT. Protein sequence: CASSQGGARSYTEAFF.

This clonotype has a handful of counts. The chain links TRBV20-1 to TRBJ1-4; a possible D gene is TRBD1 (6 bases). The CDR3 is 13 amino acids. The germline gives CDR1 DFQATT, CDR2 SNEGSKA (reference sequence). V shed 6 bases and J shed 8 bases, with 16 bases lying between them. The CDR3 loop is CSAWRGAGEKLFF. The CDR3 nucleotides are TGCAGTGCCTGGAGGGGGGCGGGAGAAAAACTGTTTTTT.

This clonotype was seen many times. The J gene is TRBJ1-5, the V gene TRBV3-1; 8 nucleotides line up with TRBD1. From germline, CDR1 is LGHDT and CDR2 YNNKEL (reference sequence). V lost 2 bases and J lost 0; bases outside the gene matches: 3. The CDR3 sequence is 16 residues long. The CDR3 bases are TGTGCCAGCAGCCAATCGGGACAGGCTAGCAATCAGCCCCAGCATTTT. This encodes CASSQSGQASNQPQHF.

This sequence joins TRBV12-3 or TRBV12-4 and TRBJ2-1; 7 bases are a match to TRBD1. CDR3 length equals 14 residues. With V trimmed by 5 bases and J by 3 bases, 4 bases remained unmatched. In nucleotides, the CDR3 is TGTGCCAGCAGTGACAGGGTCAGCTACAATGAGCAGTTCTTC. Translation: CASSDRVSYNEQFF.

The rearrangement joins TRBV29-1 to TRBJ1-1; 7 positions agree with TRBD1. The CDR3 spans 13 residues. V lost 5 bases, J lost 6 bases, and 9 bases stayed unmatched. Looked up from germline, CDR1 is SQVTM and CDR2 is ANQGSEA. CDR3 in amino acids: CSVPPGQRAEAFF. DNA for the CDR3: TGCAGCGTTCCACCGGGACAGAGGGCTGAAGCTTTCTTT.

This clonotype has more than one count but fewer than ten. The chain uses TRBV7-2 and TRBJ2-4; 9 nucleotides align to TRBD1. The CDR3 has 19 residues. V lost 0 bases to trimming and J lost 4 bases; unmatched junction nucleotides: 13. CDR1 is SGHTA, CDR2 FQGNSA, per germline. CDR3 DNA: TGTGCCAGCAGCTTAGCTTTCATGGACAGGGGTTTCAGTAAAAACATTCAGTACTTC. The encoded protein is CASSLAFMDRGFSKNIQYF.

In DNA, the CDR3 is TGTGCCAGCAGTCTGGGACGCAGGGTTAGGGAAAAACTGTTTTTT. Translating it yields CASSLGRRVREKLFF. The chain couples TRBV12-3 or TRBV12-4 to TRBJ1-4; maybe TRBD1 (5 bases). V lost 5 bases to trimming and J lost 8 bases, with 18 bases between them. The CDR3 covers 15 residues.

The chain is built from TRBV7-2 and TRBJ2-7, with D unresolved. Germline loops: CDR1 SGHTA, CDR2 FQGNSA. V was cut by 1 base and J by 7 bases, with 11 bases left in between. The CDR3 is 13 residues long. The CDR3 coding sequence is TGTGCCAGCAGCTTAGATCCGGCCTCGGAGCAGTACTTC. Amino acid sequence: CASSLDPASEQYF.

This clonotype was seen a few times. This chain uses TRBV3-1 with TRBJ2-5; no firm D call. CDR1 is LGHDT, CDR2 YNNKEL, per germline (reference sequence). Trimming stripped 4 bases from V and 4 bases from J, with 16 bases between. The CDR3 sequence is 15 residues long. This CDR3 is CASSPGPGSGETQYF. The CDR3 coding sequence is TGTGCCAGCAGCCCCGGCCCAGGATCGGGAGAGACCCAGTACTTC.

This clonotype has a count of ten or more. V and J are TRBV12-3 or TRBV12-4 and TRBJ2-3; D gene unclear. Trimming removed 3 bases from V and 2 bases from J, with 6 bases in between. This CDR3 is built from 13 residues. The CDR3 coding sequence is TGTGCCAGCAGTTTTGGGAACACAGATACGCAGTATTTT. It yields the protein CASSFGNTDTQYF.